This section outlines one TCR beta chain sequence together with its context. Its antigen is not identified. Other DNA sequences in this specimen translate into the identical CDR3. This entry comes from a study of shared clonotypes between healthy human individuals. Findings and caveats of the study: Clonotypes that were shared across a handful of donors made up around 5% of naive CD4 clonotypes.

Repertoires were generated with immunoSEQ multiplex PCR, while TCRdb's copy carries only in-frame clones and drops some. The repertoire holds fewer than 200,000 clones, with over 85% as singletons. Germline V CDR1 and CDR2: KGHSH, LQKENI. There are 13 residues in the CDR3. V dropped 3 bases and J dropped 3 bases, with 8 bases sitting between them. The chain recombines TRBV18 with TRBJ1-1; weak D call: TRBD1 (6 bases). What was sequenced was naive CD4+ T cells sorted from blood. The sample's subset: CD45RA+ positively selected. This sequence originates from a woman in her twenties or thirties in good health. CDR3 DNA sequence: TGTGCCAGCTCACCCGGGGGCGACACTGAAGCTTTCTTT. Translated, it gives CASSPGGDTEAFF.